What follows is one T cell receptor (beta chain) and its context. Its antigen is not identified. The sample has other DNA sequences that encode this CDR3 too. Naive CD8 populations comprised CD45RO-negative cells positively selected for CCR7, excluding terminally differentiated effector memory CD45RA+ cells. The data belong to a study of shared clonotypes between healthy human individuals. Study conclusions and caveats: The sharing of 5% to 5.5% of naive CD4 clonotypes was seen across a handful of donors.

Germline-derived CDR1 and CDR2 are LNHDA and SQIVND (reference sequence). The CDR3 sequence is 13 residues long. V was trimmed by 3 bases and J by 1 base, leaving 6 bases between them. Profiling relied on immunoSEQ multiplex PCR, and the TCRdb table lists in-frame clones only, not all of them. The profile covers hundreds of thousands of clones, with around 96% appearing a single time and approximately 0.11% taken by the ten largest. V is TRBV19 and J is TRBJ1-1, with D hard to call. The receptor comes from a woman aged 25 to 39 in good health. The source material was naive CD8+ T cells sorted from blood. CDR3 sequence: CASSIRGNTEAFF. As DNA, the CDR3 is TGTGCCAGTAGTATCCGCGGGAACACTGAAGCTTTCTTT.